This TCR beta chain came from a study of blood T cell repertoires in COVID-19. Study in general: The study drew acute and convalescent COVID-19 samples from the United States, Italy and Spain. T cells, B-cell-depleted T cells, or PBMCs provided the cDNA or gDNA that served as material.

As originally analysed: Estimation of nucleated cell counts relied on the amplification of reference gene primers. Here immunoSEQ multiplex PCR was the method, and the copy in TCRdb shows in-frame clones only, minus some. From that table come the V and J calls and clone size; the DNA was used to work out D and trimming. This table has about 100,000 clones, 88% appearing once. Germline CDR1 is KGHSH and CDR2 is LQKENI. With V trimmed by 6 bases and J by 4 bases, 7 bases remained unmatched. This CDR3 is 15 amino acids long. This receptor was obtained from a woman aged 60 to 75 with acute or convalescent COVID-19. The chain is built from TRBV18 and TRBJ2-3; 10 nucleotides match TRBD1. Sequenced input: peripheral blood. For the CDR3, the DNA is TGTGCCAGCTCGCCGGGACAGGGGTCCTCAGATACGCAGTATTTT. This encodes CASSPGQGSSDTQYF.